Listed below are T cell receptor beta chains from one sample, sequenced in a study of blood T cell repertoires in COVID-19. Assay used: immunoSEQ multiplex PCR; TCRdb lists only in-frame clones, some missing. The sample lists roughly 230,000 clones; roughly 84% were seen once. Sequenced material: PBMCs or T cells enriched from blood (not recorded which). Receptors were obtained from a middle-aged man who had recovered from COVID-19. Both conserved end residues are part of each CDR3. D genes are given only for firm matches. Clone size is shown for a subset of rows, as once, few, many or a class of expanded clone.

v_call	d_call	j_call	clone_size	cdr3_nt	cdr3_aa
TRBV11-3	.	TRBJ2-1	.	TGTGCCAGCAGCCACAGGGGCCCGATCCTAGCGGGTGAGCAGTTCTTC	CASSHRGPILAGEQFF
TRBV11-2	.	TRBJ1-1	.	TGTGCCAGCAGCTTTCCGGTAGGGGGGGCGAACACTGAAGCTTTCTTT	CASSFPVGGANTEAFF
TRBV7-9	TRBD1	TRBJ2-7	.	TGTGCCAGCAGCGCAACTATGCGGGCAGGGGGCAACGAGCAGTACTTC	CASSATMRAGGNEQYF
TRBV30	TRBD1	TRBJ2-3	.	TGTGCACGGACAGGGGTTGCAGATACGCAGTATTTT	CARTGVADTQYF
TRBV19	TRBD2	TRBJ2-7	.	TGTGCCAGTAGACCATTTAGCGGGTCCGAGCAGTACTTC	CASRPFSGSEQYF
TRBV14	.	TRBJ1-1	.	TGTGCCAGCAGCCTAACAGGGCCCTACACTGAAGCTTTCTTT	CASSLTGPYTEAFF
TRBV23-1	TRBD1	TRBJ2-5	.	TGCGCCAGCAGTCATCCCGACAGGGGGCCAGAGACCCAGTACTTC	CASSHPDRGPETQYF
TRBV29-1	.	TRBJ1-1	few	TGCAGCGTTGAGAGATCGACTGAAGCTTTCTTT	CSVERSTEAFF
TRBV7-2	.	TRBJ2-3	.	TGTGCCAGCAGCTCAAGCGGGACAGATACGCAGTATTTT	CASSSSGTDTQYF
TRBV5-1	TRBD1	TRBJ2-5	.	TGCGCCAGCAGCTTGGGACAGGGAGAGACCCAGTACTTC	CASSLGQGETQYF
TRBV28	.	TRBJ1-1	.	TGTGCCAGCAGTCTCACAGGAACTAACACTGAAGCTTTCTTT	CASSLTGTNTEAFF
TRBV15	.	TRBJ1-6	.	TGTGCCACCAGCACGGCGGGGGGAGGGTCCTATAATTCACCCCTCCACTTT	CATSTAGGGSYNSPLHF
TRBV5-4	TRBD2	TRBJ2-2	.	TGTGCCAGCAGCTTGACCCAGGGAGGGACCGGGGAGCTGTTTTTT	CASSLTQGGTGELFF
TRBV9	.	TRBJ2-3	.	TGTGCCAGCAGCGTAGGGGCGGGTAGCGGCACAGATACGCAGTATTTT	CASSVGAGSGTDTQYF
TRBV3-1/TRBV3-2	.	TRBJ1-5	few	TGTGCCAGCAGCCAAGATCAGGGGAATCAGCCCCAGCATTTT	CASSQDQGNQPQHF
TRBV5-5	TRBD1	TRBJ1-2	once	TGTGCCAGCACCCCCCGAGTCCCCGACAGGGCGTCTGGCTACACCTTC	CASTPRVPDRASGYTF
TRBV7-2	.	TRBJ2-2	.	TGTGCCAGCAGCCCCCGGGACTTAAGGGACACCGGGGAGCTGTTTTTT	CASSPRDLRDTGELFF
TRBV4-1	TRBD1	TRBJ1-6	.	TGCGCCAGCAGCCCCGGGACAGGGGCCCCTGCAAGAGATTCACCCCTCCACTTT	CASSPGTGAPARDSPLHF
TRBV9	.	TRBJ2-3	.	TGTGCCAGCAGCGGTGGGGCCGCGATTCTAGGGGATACGCAGTATTTT	CASSGGAAILGDTQYF
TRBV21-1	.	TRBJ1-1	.	TGTGCCAGCAGCACTAACAACGTCAGGGGGCAGAACACTGAAGCTTTCTTT	CASSTNNVRGQNTEAFF
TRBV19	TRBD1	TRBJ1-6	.	TGTGCCACCCGGACAGGGGTTGAAAGGAATTCACCCCTCCACTTT	CATRTGVERNSPLHF
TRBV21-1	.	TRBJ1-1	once	TGTGCCAGCAGCAAACAACAGGGTCCCTTTAAGGCTCCCGTGAACACTGAAGCTTTCTTT	CASSKQQGPFKAPVNTEAFF
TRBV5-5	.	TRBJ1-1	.	TGTGCCAGCAGCTTGGCCGTCGGGGGCACTGAAGCTTTCTTT	CASSLAVGGTEAFF
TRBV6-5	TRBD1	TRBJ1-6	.	TGTGCCAGCAGCTTCACAGGGGGTTTATCACCCCTCCACTTT	CASSFTGGLSPLHF
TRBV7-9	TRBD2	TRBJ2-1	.	TGTGCCAGCAGGGGTTCCGGGGGGGCTGCGGACAATGAGCAGTTCTTC	CASRGSGGAADNEQFF
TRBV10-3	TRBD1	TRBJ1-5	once	TGTGCCATCAGTGGAGGACAGGGCACTCAGCCCCAGCATTTT	CAISGGQGTQPQHF
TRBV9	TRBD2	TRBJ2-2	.	TGTGCCAGCAGCGTAGGGGTAGCGGGAGGGCCCGGCACCGGGGAGCTGTTTTTT	CASSVGVAGGPGTGELFF
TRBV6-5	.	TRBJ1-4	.	TGTGCCAGCAGTTACTCGCGGGACGGTCCTAATGAAAAACTGTTTTTT	CASSYSRDGPNEKLFF
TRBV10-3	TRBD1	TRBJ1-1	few	TGTGCCATCAGGGAACAGGGGAGGAACACTGAAGCTTTCTTT	CAIREQGRNTEAFF
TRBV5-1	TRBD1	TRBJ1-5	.	TGCGCCAGCAGCTTGGGGACAGGAGGTAATCAGCCCCAGCATTTT	CASSLGTGGNQPQHF
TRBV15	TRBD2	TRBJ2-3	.	TGTGCCACCAGCAGGACCCACGAGCGGGAGACGAGAGATACGCAGTATTTT	CATSRTHERETRDTQYF
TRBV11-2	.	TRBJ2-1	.	TGTGCCAGCAGCTTAGACCCGGCCCCCACCCCAATGAGACCCGCCTCGGGGCAGTTCTTC	CASSLDPAPTPMRPASGQFF
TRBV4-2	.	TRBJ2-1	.	TGTGCCAGCAGCCAAGATTTACAGGGAATGGGCGGAAGACTCAATGAGCAGTTCTTC	CASSQDLQGMGGRLNEQFF
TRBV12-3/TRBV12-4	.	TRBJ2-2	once	TGTGCCAGCAGTTTCCGGGGTCCCGGGGAGCTGTTTTTT	CASSFRGPGELFF
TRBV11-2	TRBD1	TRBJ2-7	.	TGTGCCAGCAGCATTGGACAGGTCAACGAGCAGTACTTC	CASSIGQVNEQYF
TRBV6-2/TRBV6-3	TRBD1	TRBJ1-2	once	TGTGCCAGCAGTGCCACAGGGGGGACTCTCTATGGCTACACCTTC	CASSATGGTLYGYTF
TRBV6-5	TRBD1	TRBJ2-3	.	TGTGCCAGCAGTTCGGGACAGGGGCCGTCAGATACGCAGTATTTT	CASSSGQGPSDTQYF
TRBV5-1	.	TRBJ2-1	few	TGCGCCAGCAGCTTGGGGGGCACGATCTACAATGAGCAGTTCTTC	CASSLGGTIYNEQFF
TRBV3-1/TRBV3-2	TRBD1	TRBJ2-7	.	TGTGCCAGCAGCCAAGATGGGACAGGGCTTATGGGCAGCCACGAGCAGTACTTC	CASSQDGTGLMGSHEQYF
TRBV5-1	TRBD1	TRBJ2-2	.	TGCGCCAGCAGCTTGGCCGGGACAGGGTCTGGCGGGGAGCTGTTTTTT	CASSLAGTGSGGELFF
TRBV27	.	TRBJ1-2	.	TGTGCCAGCAGTCCCAACCCTCAGGTGTTCCATGGCTACACCTTC	CASSPNPQVFHGYTF
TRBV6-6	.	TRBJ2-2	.	TGTGCCAGCAGTCCTAGCAGAAACACCGGGGAGCTGTTTTTT	CASSPSRNTGELFF